This passage covers 14 T cell receptor beta chains from one sample sequenced in a study of T cells in localized non-small cell lung cancer. Method: immunoSEQ multiplex PCR; TCRdb's copy keeps in-frame clones and lacks some. The sample shows 2,600 or so clones, 21% of them seen only once. The sequencing here drew on normal lung tissue next to the tumor, taken before any cancer treatment. The source is a woman aged 35-75 years with stage I lung adenocarcinoma.

This CDR3 is CASSSPGQTNYGYTF. The CDR3, as DNA: TGTGCCAGCAGTTCCCCCGGACAGACCAACTATGGCTACACCTTC. This rearrangement joins TRBV6-8 to TRBJ1-2; maybe TRBD1 (6 bases). In germline, CDR1 is MNHGY, CDR2 SAAAGT. The V gene lost 4 bases and the J gene lost 2 bases, with 14 bases spanning the gap. This CDR3 contains 15 residues.

CDR3 sequence (DNA): TGTGCCAGCAGCGAGTTACAGGCCCCAATGAACACTGAAGCTTTCTTT. It specifies CASSELQAPMNTEAFF. The chain joins TRBV9 to TRBJ1-1; a weak D match, TRBD1 (5 bases). Germline CDR1 SGDLS, CDR2 YYNGEE. The CDR3 covers 16 residues. Trimming cost V 3 bases and J 0 bases, with 15 bases left between them.

This clone was observed a handful of times. The chain couples TRBV4-1 to TRBJ1-2; no reliable D call. CDR1 is MGHRA and CDR2 is YSYEKL in the germline V gene. The ends were cut back, 0 bases at V and 9 bases at J, with 14 bases in the middle. The CDR3 is 14 residues long. The CDR3 reads CASSQDRTDLRYTF. The CDR3 DNA reads as TGCGCCAGCAGCCAAGATAGGACGGACCTGCGCTACACCTTC.

V gene TRBV19 combines with J gene TRBJ2-5, with 8 bases lining up with TRBD2. The CDR3 totals 15 residues. The junction had 5 bases not matched to a gene; V was cut back by 0 bases and J by 5 bases. Germline V gene data show CDR1 as LNHDA and CDR2 as SQIVND (reference sequence). The CDR3 loop is CASSIDRGGPETQYF. CDR3 bases: TGTGCCAGTAGTATAGATCGCGGGGGGCCGGAGACCCAGTACTTC.

The J gene is TRBJ1-1, the V gene TRBV6-8, with 8 bases that match TRBD1. Trimming removed 4 bases from V and 5 bases from J; junction bases left unmatched: 0. The CDR3 covers 12 residues. The V gene's germline CDR1 is MNHGY and CDR2 SAAAGT. The CDR3 region has the DNA TGTGCCAGCAGTTGGACAGGGACTGAAGCTTTCTTT. Amino acid sequence: CASSWTGTEAFF.

The chain employs TRBV9 and TRBJ1-4; no reliable D call. The CDR3 totals 14 residues. Germline V gene sequence: CDR1 SGDLS, CDR2 YYNGEE. The ends were cut back, 7 bases at V and 1 base at J, with 11 bases in the middle. CDR3 sequence: CASGLGRTNEKLFF. CDR3 in DNA: TGTGCCAGCGGCTTAGGGAGAACTAATGAAAAACTGTTTTTT.

This clone was seen more than once but under ten times. The chain links TRBV7-7 to TRBJ2-5, with TRBD2 identical over 8 bases. This CDR3 has 15 residues. V shed 6 bases, J shed 4 bases, and the junction held 10 bases outside the gene matches. The V gene's germline CDR1 is SSHAT and CDR2 FNYEAQ (reference sequence). The CDR3 bases are TGTGCCAGCAGGGGGAGCGGGAGAGATCGAGAGACCCAGTACTTC. Protein sequence: CASRGSGRDRETQYF.

The sample holds one count of this clone. The chain employs TRBV30 and TRBJ2-1, with 8 bases that match TRBD2. This CDR3 has 14 amino acids. The V segment lost 0 bases and the J segment 8 bases; nucleotides outside the gene matches: 6. Per germline, CDR1 GTSNPN and CDR2 SVGIG (reference sequence). The CDR3 is CAWSVSYGGDEQFF. The CDR3 nucleotides read TGTGCCTGGAGTGTGTCCTACGGGGGGGATGAGCAGTTCTTC.

This clone has only a few counts. The chain uses TRBV6-8 and TRBJ2-5; TRBD1 might be the D (6 bases). The ends were cut back, 10 bases at V and 5 bases at J, with 20 bases in the middle. Germline V gene sequence: CDR1 MNHGY, CDR2 SAAAGT. The CDR3 covers 14 residues. DNA for the CDR3: TGTGCCATCGCTCGAGAGGGGGTAAGGGAGACCCAGTACTTC. The encoded protein is CAIAREGVRETQYF.

This clone appeared a few times. CDR3 residues: CASSLSSGGSGANVLTF. For the CDR3, the DNA is TGTGCCAGCAGCTTAAGTTCGGGGGGCTCCGGGGCCAACGTCCTGACTTTC. This rearrangement joins TRBV11-3 to TRBJ2-6; tentative D call: TRBD2 (7 bases). This CDR3 spans 17 amino acids. V shed 2 bases and J shed 4 bases, with 15 bases lying between them. CDR1 and CDR2 (germline): SGHNT, YENEEA.

This clone was counted a single time. This rearrangement joins TRBV5-1 to TRBJ1-1; no clear D gene. This CDR3 contains 14 residues. Germline V gives CDR1 SGHRS, CDR2 YFSETQ. Trimming shortened V by 3 bases and J by 4 bases, and 13 bases separated the two germline ends. The CDR3 region is CASSSDLPATEAFF. CDR3 nucleotide sequence: TGCGCCAGCAGCTCGGACCTTCCTGCCACTGAAGCTTTCTTT.

The chain recombines TRBV29-1 with TRBJ2-1; 7 bases are a match to TRBD2. This CDR3 comprises 15 residues. With V trimmed by 6 bases and J by 5 bases, 13 bases remained unmatched. Per the germline V gene, CDR1 is SQVTM and CDR2 is ANQGSEA. The CDR3 here is CSVRSLSRGDNEQFF. The CDR3 DNA is TGCAGCGTCAGATCCCTCAGTCGGGGGGACAATGAGCAGTTCTTC.

J is TRBJ2-7 and V is TRBV19; 8 bases are a match to TRBD2. V was clipped by 5 bases and J by 5 bases; unmatched bases: 11. The germline gives CDR1 LNHDA, CDR2 SQIVND (reference sequence). The CDR3 spans 15 residues. CDR3 residues: CASSLAGTSEHEQYF. The CDR3 DNA follows: TGTGCCAGTAGTCTCGCGGGGACTAGTGAACACGAGCAGTACTTC.

This sequence joins TRBV12-5 and TRBJ2-3; D call uncertain. The CDR3 spans 15 residues. Trimming removed 3 bases at V and 6 bases at J, with 16 bases between. The V gene's germline CDR1 is LGHNT and CDR2 FRNRAP. As DNA, the CDR3 is TGTGCTAGTGGTTTCGGTAGCCTTTTGTTGGATACGCAGTATTTT. Its translation: CASGFGSLLLDTQYF.